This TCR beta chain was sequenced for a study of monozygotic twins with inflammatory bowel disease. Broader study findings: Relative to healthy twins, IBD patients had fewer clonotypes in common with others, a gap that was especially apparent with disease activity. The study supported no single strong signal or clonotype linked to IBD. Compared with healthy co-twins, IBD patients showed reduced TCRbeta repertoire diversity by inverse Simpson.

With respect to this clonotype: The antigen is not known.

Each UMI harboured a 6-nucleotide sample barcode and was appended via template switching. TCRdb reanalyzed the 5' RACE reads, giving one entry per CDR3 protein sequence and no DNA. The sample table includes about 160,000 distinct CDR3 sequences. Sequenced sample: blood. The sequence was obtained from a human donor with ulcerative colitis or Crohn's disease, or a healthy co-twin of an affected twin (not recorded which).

The CDR3 spells CSATKRGRETQYF. The rearrangement joins TRBV20-1 to TRBJ2-5; no DNA is available, so the TRBD2 call from TCRdb remains unchecked. The CDR3 has 13 residues. The germline V gene encodes CDR1 DFQATT and CDR2 SNEGSKA (reference sequence).